Below are 3 T cell receptor beta chains sequenced from a single sample in a study of shared clonotypes between healthy human individuals. Here immunoSEQ multiplex PCR was the method, and the copy in TCRdb shows in-frame clones only, minus some. The sample carries 2 million to 2.5 million clones, under 95% recorded once. Sequenced input: naive CD4+ T cells from PBMCs. Subset in this sample: CD45RA+ positively selected. The receptors were gathered from a man in his late teens or twenties in good health. Some clones in this sample may be carry-over from other donors' samples.

The CDR3 sequence: CASSLRTGPWAFF. The CDR3 nucleotides read TGTGCCAGCAGCCTCAGGACAGGGCCGTGGGCTTTCTTT. The chain uses TRBV28 and TRBJ1-1; 8 bases are a match to TRBD1. V dropped 6 bases and J dropped 11; count of bases not matched to a gene: 11. There are 13 residues in the CDR3. Germline-derived CDR1 and CDR2 are MDHEN and SYDVKM.

The rearrangement links TRBV18 to TRBJ1-1, with 7 bases identical to TRBD1. The CDR3 length is 16 residues. CDR1 and CDR2 (germline): KGHSH, LQKENI. The V gene end was trimmed by 4 bases and the J gene end by 3 bases; junction bases not matched to a gene: 11. CDR3 sequence reads: CASSLTTGPGDTEAFF. DNA for the CDR3: TGTGCCAGCTCACTAACGACAGGGCCGGGGGACACTGAAGCTTTCTTT.

Worth noting for this clone: This CDR3 is also generated by other DNA sequences in the sample. In DNA, the CDR3 is TGTGCCAGCAGCCAGACCGGGGGGGATACGCAGTATTTT. It is translated as CASSQTGGDTQYF. This chain connects TRBV6-5 to TRBJ2-3; 7 bases match TRBD2. Germline V CDR1 and CDR2: MNHEY, SVGAGI. The trim removed 6 bases at V and 6 bases at J, leaving 6 bases unmatched. The CDR3 has 13 amino acids.